This T cell receptor (beta chain) was found in a study of cytomegalovirus exposure and HLA in healthy donors. Amplification used 60 Vbeta primers and 13 Jbeta primers. TCRdb's copy holds only in-frame clones and misses some; the assay was immunoSEQ multiplex PCR. The profile covers just over 200,000 clones, with just under 70% appearing a single time and 2% to 3% taken by the ten largest. Study-level results: Associated with cytomegalovirus, according to the listing, were 150 to 200 TCR beta chains.

The V gene's germline CDR1 is MNHEY and CDR2 SMNVEV (reference sequence). V shed 5 bases and J shed 0 bases, with 13 bases lying between them. The CDR3 consists of 15 residues. Points on this clone: Its antigen is undetermined.

The sequenced sample was PBMCs. V gene TRBV27 combines with J gene TRBJ1-2; D unresolved. This sequence originates from a man aged 40-49 years in good health and CMV-seropositive. CDR3 residues: CASSPRGGTNYGYTF. The CDR3 region has the DNA TGTGCCAGCAGTCCTCGGGGAGGGACTAACTATGGCTACACCTTC.